The rows below give T cell receptor beta chains drawn from one sample of a study of siplizumab effects on memory and regulatory T cells. Sequenced by immunoSEQ multiplex PCR; TCRdb stores in-frame clones only, minus some. The sample has about 50,000 clones, 93% seen once. The material sequenced was CD8+ T cells sorted from blood. The origin of the receptors is a human donor in good health. Each CDR3 is given with its conserved first and last residue. Each record gives: J gene, clone size, D gene, V gene, CDR3 protein, CDR3 DNA. The D gene is left open where the match is weak. The listing skips clone size in some rows; elsewhere it reads once, few, many or a size class.

>TRBJ2-7|-|TRBD2|TRBV4-2
CASSVSGRAFEQYF
TGTGCCAGCAGCGTCAGCGGGAGGGCCTTCGAGCAGTACTTC
>TRBJ2-7|-|-|TRBV29-1
CSVSGREMFYEQYF
TGCAGCGTGAGCGGACGCGAGATGTTCTACGAGCAGTACTTC
>TRBJ2-7|-|TRBD2|TRBV4-1
CASSQVGAGGLEQYF
TGCGCCAGCAGCCAAGTTGGAGCGGGAGGACTCGAGCAGTACTTC
>TRBJ2-5|-|-|TRBV4-1
CASSQVQGFRKTQYF
TGCGCCAGCAGCCAAGTACAGGGATTTAGGAAGACCCAGTACTTC
>TRBJ1-2|once|-|TRBV15
CATSRIQGTLDGYTF
TGTGCCACCAGCAGAATTCAGGGGACTCTTGATGGCTACACCTTC
>TRBJ1-2|-|-|TRBV7-9
CASSSNNYWGYTF
TGTGCCAGCAGCTCTAATAACTATTGGGGCTACACCTTC
>TRBJ1-1|once|-|TRBV19
CASSIALNTEAFF
TGTGCCAGTAGTATAGCACTGAACACTGAAGCTTTCTTT
>TRBJ2-1|few|TRBD2|TRBV25-1
CASREGYNEQFF
TGTGCCAGCCGGGAGGGTTACAATGAGCAGTTCTTC
>TRBJ2-1|-|TRBD2|TRBV5-1
CASSLGTGGGYNEQFF
TGCGCCAGCAGCTTGGGGACGGGAGGAGGTTACAATGAGCAGTTCTTC
>TRBJ2-2|-|TRBD2|TRBV29-1
CSGVGGANTGELFF
TGCAGCGGGGTGGGGGGGGCGAACACCGGGGAGCTGTTTTTT
>TRBJ2-3|-|TRBD2|TRBV5-1
CASSSSGRAPDTQYF
TGCGCCAGCAGCTCAAGCGGGAGGGCCCCAGATACGCAGTATTTT
>TRBJ2-7|-|-|TRBV4-1
CASSRVSGSSYEQYF
TGCGCCAGCAGCCGCGTGAGCGGTAGCTCCTACGAGCAGTACTTC
>TRBJ2-1|-|-|TRBV7-3
CASSQVAPSNEQFF
TGTGCCAGCAGCCAAGTAGCCCCGTCCAATGAGCAGTTCTTC
>TRBJ2-2|-|TRBD2|TRBV19
CASSTGLAGEGTGELFF
TGTGCCAGTAGTACGGGACTAGCGGGAGAGGGAACCGGGGAGCTGTTTTTT
>TRBJ2-3|-|-|TRBV27
CAVRGPSRETGTDTQYF
TGTGCCGTGCGGGGCCCATCGCGCGAAACGGGCACAGATACGCAGTATTTT
>TRBJ2-7|-|-|TRBV9
CASSVGAGTREYEQYF
TGTGCCAGCAGCGTAGGGGCGGGAACGAGAGAATACGAGCAGTACTTC
>TRBJ2-7|-|TRBD1|TRBV28
CASTMDRWDYEQYF
TGTGCCAGCACTATGGACAGGTGGGACTACGAGCAGTACTTC
>TRBJ1-5|-|-|TRBV5-8
CASSLAFGRRINQPQHF
TGTGCCAGCAGCTTGGCGTTTGGACGGAGAATCAATCAGCCCCAGCATTTT
>TRBJ2-2|-|-|TRBV5-4
CASSLNWAGELFF
TGTGCCAGCAGCTTGAACTGGGCCGGGGAGCTGTTTTTT
>TRBJ2-1|-|TRBD2|TRBV5-1
CASSLEEAGVLNNEQFF
TGCGCCAGCAGCTTGGAGGAAGCGGGAGTCCTAAACAATGAGCAGTTCTTC
>TRBJ1-1|-|-|TRBV27
CASSLIQANQRNTEAFF
TGTGCCAGCAGTTTAATACAGGCCAACCAAAGGAACACTGAAGCTTTCTTT
>TRBJ2-5|-|-|TRBV25-1
CASSVRDLSVFEETQYF
TGTGCCAGCAGTGTCCGGGATCTTTCTGTATTCGAAGAGACCCAGTACTTC
>TRBJ2-7|-|TRBD2|TRBV27
CASSLRGGSWDEQYF
TGTGCCAGCAGTTTAAGGGGCGGGAGCTGGGATGAGCAGTACTTC
>TRBJ1-1|-|-|TRBV18
CASSPGNTEAFF
TGTGCCAGCTCACCAGGGAACACTGAAGCTTTCTTT
>TRBJ2-3|-|-|TRBV29-1
CSVADSSAGADTQYF
TGCAGCGTTGCGGATAGTAGCGCTGGAGCAGATACGCAGTATTTT
>TRBJ2-5|-|TRBD1|TRBV11-2
CASSSPTGARETQYF
TGTGCCAGCAGCTCCCCGACAGGGGCAAGGGAGACCCAGTACTTC